This T cell receptor beta chain comes out of a study of cytomegalovirus exposure and HLA in healthy donors (dated by TCRdb to 2016 to 2017). Context from the whole study: In an earlier analysis of approximately 500 of the donors, 276 Gb of sequence data and 100 million or so unique TCR beta sequences from about 180 million T cells were reported. Roughly 320 gigabases of sequencing data and 70 million to 95 million unique TCR sequences made up an early release that covered several hundred HLA-typed donors. The genetic ancestry cluster associated with self-reported Caucasian donors included 81% of the 300 to 400 genotyped donors. The study aimed to test whether cataloging public T cell receptors could reveal signatures of past pathogen exposure. The T cell repertoires of around 730 subjects were profiled by immunosequencing and related to cytomegalovirus serostatus. Besides the first cohort of roughly 660 subjects, a separate validation cohort made up of 120 or so different subjects was used. The study combined high-throughput TCR immunosequencing, statistical association of individual TCRs with disease status, and machine learning to predict cytomegalovirus infection status. In a later analysis, previously published TCR beta repertoires from 550 to 700 donors were re-analyzed and high-resolution HLA genotyping was added so that TCR occurrence patterns could be studied. In the later analysis, no new phenotypic data were used to find candidate immune exposures; instead, reliance was placed on TCR beta sequences and their occurrence across donors. An earlier analysis of roughly 600 of the donors used high-throughput TCR beta sequencing to judge whether each TCR beta V gene segment behaved as functional or pseudogenic. Alongside the repertoire data, information on donor age, sex, ethnicity and CMV serostatus was compiled. A later genetic analysis took genome-wide SNP genotypes for 398 of the 666 donors and used that subset as a discovery cohort. All discovery cohort repertoires had been generated on a single sequencing platform. Both class I and class II loci were covered by HLA typing, at four-digit resolution. The number of donors typed differed by locus, with roughly 629-640 for A, B, C, DRB1 and DQB1, around 500 for DQA1, some 570 for DPA1, and approximately 470 for DPB1. Roughly 5 DR-DQ haplotypes were treated as single units for association and clustering because of strong linkage in the cohort. Among approximately 370 genotyped donors of the cohort, an average of roughly 230,000 unique TCR beta nucleotide sequences was sequenced per donor, of which roughly 17% were non-productive.

The CDR3 measures 16 amino acids from cysteine to phenylalanine. Kept here is only the CDR3 DNA, which spans 48 bases and is read in frame from base 1. Looking up the germline V gene (reference sequence) yields CDR1 SGHNT and CDR2 YYREEE. Library method: the immunoSEQ multiplex PCR assay. The multiplex PCR relied on a mix of 60 forward primers for TCR Vbeta segments and 13 reverse primers for TCR Jbeta segments. The CDR3 region of rearranged TCR beta genes was amplified from genomic DNA by a multiplex PCR assay. Amplified TCR beta libraries were sequenced as 87-base-pair reads on the Illumina HiSeq System. Per the authors' processing: In a later analysis, 77 million or so unique TCR beta chains were counted across the roughly 670 repertoires, and roughly 11 million of these chains were shared by at least two donors. Raw reads were error-corrected and collapsed into unique sequences with a nearest-neighbor algorithm that merged closely related sequences to remove PCR and sequencing errors. CDR3 sequences were aligned to IMGT reference sequences to assign V, D and J gene segments. For a sequence to be retained, a match of at least six nucleotides was required to both a V gene segment and a J gene segment. A rearrangement counted as productive if the CDR3 had no stop codons and remained in frame with V and J, and every other rearrangement counted as non-productive. CDR3 was defined by IMGT convention, running from the second conserved V-encoded cysteine to the conserved J-encoded phenylalanine. The earlier analysis of roughly 590 of the donors excluded sequences that lacked an unambiguous match to a single V gene segment. An earlier analysis of 587 of the donors called V segments functional above 56.7% productive rearrangements and segregating when the between-donor standard deviation exceeded 5%. A statistical classification framework was built to diagnose cytomegalovirus status from the catalog of TCR beta chain sequences. In a later analysis, V and J genes were assigned by comparing TCR nucleotide sequences against IMGT/GENE-DB human TR gene sequences. The TCRdist pipeline was used in a later analysis to assign CDR3 sequences and most-parsimonious VDJ recombination scenarios. In a later analysis, each TCR beta chain was defined by its CDR3 amino acid sequence together with its V-gene family, and reads without a unique V-gene family were excluded. A later analysis removed roughly 590 highly shared, low-generation-probability nucleotide sequences to deal with suspected cross-contamination and a sequencing artifact. In a later analysis, a clonal expansion index for each public chain was calculated from normalized within-repertoire ranks of inferred template counts. Generation probabilities in a later analysis came from a VDJ recombination model fitted to out-of-frame rearrangements, and those results were checked against IGoR. A later analysis scored TCR-TCR, TCR-HLA and TCR-CMV co-occurrence with hypergeometric tests, applying a repertoire-size bias correction to TCR pairs. In a later analysis, false discovery rates were estimated by permuting HLA or CMV assignments 20 times. In a later analysis, co-occurring TCRs were grouped using DBSCAN, with TCRdist sequence similarity added in when clustering inside HLA-allele-positive subsets. Repertoires with fewer than 30,000 or more than 120,000 public chains were left out of co-occurrence clustering, as were about 5 repertoires with anomalous nucleotide sharing. Sourced from immuneACCESS, this table was stored by TCRdb with only in-frame sequences that have V and J called. A share of the clones is absent; for the studies checked, an unresolved V gene accounts for under half, and the remainder has no known explanation. Clone size and V and J calls were adopted from that table, with D and trimming inferred from the DNA. This sample lists 150,000 to 200,000 clones; more than 70% were detected once. The top ten hold 0.38% of the sample.

A word on this clone: There is no known antigen for this receptor. One base away there is no much larger clone; base qualities are not given.

In total, 630 or so healthy bone marrow donors made up the cohort. At the time of sampling, every cohort member was nominally healthy, though immune exposures that went unrecorded were likely present. The donor was CMV seronegative and was included in the group of a few hundred seronegative cohort members. Every donor gave a peripheral blood sample, and the peripheral blood mononuclear cells from that sample were used for TCR beta sequencing. Genomic DNA extraction from the blood cell samples was performed with the Qiagen DNeasy Blood Extraction Kit. The paper as a whole reports these results and caveats: HLA typing was unavailable for some donors at each locus, so association tests used only the typed subset. A later analysis reported that several top co-occurrence clusters appeared linked to parvovirus B19, influenza, CMV and Epstein-Barr virus. A later analysis found that most CMV-associated TCR beta chains appeared HLA-restricted, with HLA associations seemingly driven largely by CMV exposure. V-gene and J-gene trimming of TCR beta chains was associated with a missense DCLRE1C variant in a later genetic analysis, and the association was replicated in an independent cohort. According to a later analysis, TCR association rates differed among HLA loci, with DRB1 alleles showing the most associated TCRs and HLA-C alleles showing the fewest. In a later analysis, HLA-associated TCR beta chains were found to be more clonally expanded and to have lower generation probabilities than equally common non-associated chains. The classifier was reported to diagnose cytomegalovirus status with high specificity and sensitivity in both the original and validation cohorts. Because counts were too low, roughly 17 rarely observed V segments, including chromosome 9 orphons, were left out of the earlier analysis of a few hundred of the donors. This cohort had only TCR beta chains sequenced, and the lack of alpha or paired-chain data limited which features could be detected. It was suggested by the authors that the approach could potentially be generalized to other disease states and immunological phenotypes. Some IMGT-functional V segments, including TRBV6-2 and TRBV6-3, could not be distinguished by the 87-base-pair reads and were therefore excluded. A further reported finding was that TCR beta sequences accurately predicted the HLA-A and HLA-B alleles for most subjects in the first cohort. When HLA alleles, especially DR and DQ, strongly co-occurred, attributing TCR associations to individual alleles was difficult. Roughly uniform sequencing depth across donors was assumed in presence/absence analyses, although this assumption may not hold. In a later genetic analysis, fewer N-insertions in productive TCRs were reported among donors in an Asian-associated ancestry cluster than the roughly 700-donor mean. Broadly in line with IMGT annotations, most TCR beta V segments showed up in productive rearrangements about 90% or about 30% of the time in an earlier analysis of 450 to 600 of the donors. Correlated functional status among segregating V segments might be attributable to linkage disequilibrium, but an unknown experimental factor could not be ruled out. In a later analysis, 16,951 TCR beta sequences were associated with specific HLA alleles at a false discovery rate of 0.05. Most TCR sequences were seen in very few donors, while some public TCRs were found in many individuals. In the study, 150 to 200 TCR beta chains were listed as associated with cytomegalovirus. In vitro tests confirmed that a few of the cytomegalovirus-associated TCR beta chains recognize cytomegalovirus antigens. For the cohort, immune exposure information was limited to CMV serostatus. A cluster of highly shared sequence variants was judged likely to represent a technical artifact of the sequencing pipeline.

Recombination joined TRBV5-4 with TRBJ2-5; TRBD2 lines up with 13 middle nucleotides. Matching the DNA end better, TRBJ2-7 makes the J call doubtful. The specimen sequenced was PBMCs. The clonotype was recovered from a boy aged 2 to 9 in good health and CMV-seronegative. CDR3 loop: CASSIGGLAGLYEQYF. The nucleotides are TGTGCCAGCAGCATAGGGGGACTAGCGGGGCTCTACGAGCAGTACTTC.